This TCR beta chain was sequenced in a study of cytomegalovirus exposure and HLA in healthy donors. Study results and caveats: There were 150 to 200 TCR beta chains listed as cytomegalovirus-associated. There were some public TCRs occurring in many donors, but most TCR sequences were rare.

V lost 2 bases, J lost 6 bases, and 9 bases stayed unmatched. From germline, CDR1 is GTSNPN and CDR2 SVGIG (reference sequence). There are 15 residues in the CDR3. The donors were members of the validation cohort comprising about 130 subjects, separate from the roughly 690-subject first cohort. Concerning this clone: Its antigen is unidentified.

TCRdb's table, derived via immunoSEQ multiplex PCR, lists solely in-frame clones and lacks some. Here the sample spans 150,000 to 200,000 clones, about 83% being singletons. The source material was PBMCs. The source is a woman aged 18-29 years in good health and CMV-seronegative. The chain recombines TRBV30 with TRBJ2-3; the match to TRBD2 covers 9 bases. The CDR3 is CAWSIAGVGGDTQYF. The CDR3 nucleotides read TGTGCCTGGAGTATAGCGGGAGTCGGGGGGGATACGCAGTATTTT.